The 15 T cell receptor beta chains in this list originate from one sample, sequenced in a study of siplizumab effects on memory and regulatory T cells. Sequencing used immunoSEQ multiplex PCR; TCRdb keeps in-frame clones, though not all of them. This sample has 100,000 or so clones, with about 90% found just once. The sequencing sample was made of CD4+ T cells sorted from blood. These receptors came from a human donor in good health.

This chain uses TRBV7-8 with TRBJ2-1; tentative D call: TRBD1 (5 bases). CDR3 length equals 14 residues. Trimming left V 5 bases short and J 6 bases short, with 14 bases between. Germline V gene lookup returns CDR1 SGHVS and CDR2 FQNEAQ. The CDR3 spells CASSVRQHLNEQFF. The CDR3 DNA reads TGTGCCAGCAGCGTAAGACAGCACCTCAATGAGCAGTTCTTC.

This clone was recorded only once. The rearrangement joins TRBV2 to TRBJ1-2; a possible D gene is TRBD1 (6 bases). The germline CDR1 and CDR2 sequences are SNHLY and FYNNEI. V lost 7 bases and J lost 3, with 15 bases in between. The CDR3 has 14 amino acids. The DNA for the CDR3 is TGTGCCAGCAATAGGGGGTCAGAGGACTATGGCTACACCTTC. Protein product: CASNRGSEDYGYTF.

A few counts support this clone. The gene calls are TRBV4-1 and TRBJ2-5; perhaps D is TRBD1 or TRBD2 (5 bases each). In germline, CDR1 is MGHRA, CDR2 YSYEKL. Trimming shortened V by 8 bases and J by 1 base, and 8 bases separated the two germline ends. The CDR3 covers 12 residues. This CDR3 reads CASGGFQETQYF. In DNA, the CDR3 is TGCGCCAGCGGGGGATTCCAAGAGACCCAGTACTTC.

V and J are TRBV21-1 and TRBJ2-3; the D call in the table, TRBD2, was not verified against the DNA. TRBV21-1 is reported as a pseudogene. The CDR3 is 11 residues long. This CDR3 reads CASRITDTQYF. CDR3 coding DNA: TGTGCCAGCAGAATAACAGATACGCAGTATTTT.

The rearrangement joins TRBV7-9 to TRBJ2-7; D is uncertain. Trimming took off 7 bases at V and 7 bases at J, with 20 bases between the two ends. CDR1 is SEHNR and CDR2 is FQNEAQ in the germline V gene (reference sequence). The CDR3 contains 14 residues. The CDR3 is CASTRGRAPGEQYF. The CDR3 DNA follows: TGTGCCAGCACCCGAGGAAGGGCGCCCGGGGAGCAGTACTTC. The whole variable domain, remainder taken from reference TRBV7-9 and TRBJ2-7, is DTGVSQNPRHKITKRGQNVTFRCDPISEHNRLYWYRQTLGQGPEFLTYFQNEAQLEKSRLLSDRFSAERPKGSFSTLEIQRTEQGDSAMYLCASTRGRAPGEQYFGPGTRLTVT.

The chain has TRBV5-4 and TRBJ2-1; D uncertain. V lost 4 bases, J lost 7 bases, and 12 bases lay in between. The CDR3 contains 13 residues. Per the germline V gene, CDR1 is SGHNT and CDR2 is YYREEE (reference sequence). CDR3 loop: CASSLDRPNEQFF. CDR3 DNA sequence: TGTGCCAGCAGCCTGGATCGTCCGAATGAGCAGTTCTTC.

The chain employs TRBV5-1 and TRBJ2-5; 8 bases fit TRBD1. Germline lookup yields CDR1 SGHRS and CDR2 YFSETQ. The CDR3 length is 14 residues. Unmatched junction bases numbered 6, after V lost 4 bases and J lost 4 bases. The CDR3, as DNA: TGCGCCAGCAGCAAGGACAGGGAAAGAGAGACCCAGTACTTC. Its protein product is CASSKDRERETQYF.

The CDR3 loop reads CASIFGRLNTEAFF. The CDR3 coding sequence is TGTGCCAGCATATTTGGACGGCTGAACACTGAAGCTTTCTTT. The chain is built from TRBV28 and TRBJ1-1; D gene ambiguous. From germline, CDR1 is MDHEN and CDR2 SYDVKM. The CDR3 spans 14 residues. Trimming shortened V by 7 bases and J by 0 bases, and 12 bases separated the two germline ends. The complete variable domain, with remaining parts taken from reference TRBV28 and TRBJ1-1, reads DVKVTQSSRYLVKRTGEKVFLECVQDMDHENMFWYRQDPGLGLRLIYFSYDVKMKEKGDIPEGYSVSREKKERFSLILESASTNQTSMYLCASIFGRLNTEAFFGQGTRLTVV.

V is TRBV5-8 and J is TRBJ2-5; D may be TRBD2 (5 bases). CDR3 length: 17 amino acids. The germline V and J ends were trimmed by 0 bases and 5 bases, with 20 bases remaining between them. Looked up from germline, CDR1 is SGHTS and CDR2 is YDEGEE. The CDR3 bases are TGTGCCAGCAGCTTGGGCCGTTTAGCGACGGCGCAGGAGACCCAGTACTTC. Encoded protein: CASSLGRLATAQETQYF.

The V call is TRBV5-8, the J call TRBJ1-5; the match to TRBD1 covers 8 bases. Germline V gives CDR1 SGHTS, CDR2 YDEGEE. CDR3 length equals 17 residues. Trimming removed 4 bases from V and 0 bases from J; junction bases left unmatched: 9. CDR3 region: CASSGGTGPYSNQPQHF. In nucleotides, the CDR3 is TGTGCCAGCAGCGGCGGGACAGGACCCTATAGCAATCAGCCCCAGCATTTT.

CDR3: CASSHNRGGYEQYF. The CDR3 DNA follows: TGTGCCAGCTCACACAACAGGGGGGGCTACGAGCAGTACTTC. This chain uses TRBV18 with TRBJ2-7; maybe TRBD1 (8 bases). The CDR3 runs 14 residues. Looked up from germline, CDR1 is KGHSH and CDR2 is LQKENI. The V and J ends lost 4 bases and 3 bases respectively, with 13 bases between them. The full variable domain, completed using reference TRBV18 and TRBJ2-7, is NAGVMQNPRHLVRRRGQEARLRCSPMKGHSHVYWYRQLPEEGLKFMVYLQKENIIDESGMPKERFSAEFPKEGPSILRIQQVVRGDSAAYFCASSHNRGGYEQYFGPGTRLTVT.

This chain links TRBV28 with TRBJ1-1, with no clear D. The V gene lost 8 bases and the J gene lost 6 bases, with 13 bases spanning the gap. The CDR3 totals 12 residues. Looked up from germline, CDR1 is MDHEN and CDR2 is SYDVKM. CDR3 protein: CASLLYPAEAFF. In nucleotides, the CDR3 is TGTGCCAGCCTCCTCTATCCCGCTGAAGCTTTCTTT.

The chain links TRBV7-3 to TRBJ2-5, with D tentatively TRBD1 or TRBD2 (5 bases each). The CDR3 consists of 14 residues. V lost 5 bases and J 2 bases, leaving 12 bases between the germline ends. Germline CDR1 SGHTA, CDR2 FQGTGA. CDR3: CASSPGTRQETQYF. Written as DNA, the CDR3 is TGTGCCAGCAGCCCAGGGACGCGGCAAGAGACCCAGTACTTC.

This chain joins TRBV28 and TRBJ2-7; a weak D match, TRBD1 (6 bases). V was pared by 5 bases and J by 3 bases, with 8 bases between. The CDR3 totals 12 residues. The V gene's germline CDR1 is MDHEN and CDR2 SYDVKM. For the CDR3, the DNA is TGTGCCAGCAGTCGACAGGTCTACGAGCAGTACTTC. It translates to CASSRQVYEQYF.

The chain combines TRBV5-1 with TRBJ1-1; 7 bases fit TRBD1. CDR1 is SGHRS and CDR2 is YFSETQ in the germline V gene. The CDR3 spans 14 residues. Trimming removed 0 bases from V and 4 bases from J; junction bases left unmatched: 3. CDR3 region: CASSLDRGPTEAFF. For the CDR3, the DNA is TGCGCCAGCAGCTTGGACAGGGGTCCCACTGAAGCTTTCTTT.